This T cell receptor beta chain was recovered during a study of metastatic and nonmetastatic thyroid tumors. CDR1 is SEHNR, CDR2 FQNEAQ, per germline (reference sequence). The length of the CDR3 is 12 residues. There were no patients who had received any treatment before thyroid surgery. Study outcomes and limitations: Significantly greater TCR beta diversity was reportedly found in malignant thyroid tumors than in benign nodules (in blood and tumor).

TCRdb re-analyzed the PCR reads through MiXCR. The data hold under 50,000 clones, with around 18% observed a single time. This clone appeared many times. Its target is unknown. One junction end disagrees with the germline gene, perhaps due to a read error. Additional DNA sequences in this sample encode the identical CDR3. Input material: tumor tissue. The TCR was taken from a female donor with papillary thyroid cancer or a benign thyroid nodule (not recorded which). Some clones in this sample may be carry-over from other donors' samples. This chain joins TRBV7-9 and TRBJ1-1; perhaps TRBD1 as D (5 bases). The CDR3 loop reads CAGSPAGTRAFF. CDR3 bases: TGTGCCGGCAGTCCCGCCGGGACTCGGGCTTTCTTT.